Below, one T cell receptor beta chain is given with its context. These data belong to a study of shared clonotypes between healthy human individuals. Turning to the study itself: CD4 naive and CD4 memory each took three plates per donor, while CD8 naive took two and CD8 memory one.

At the deep level, the assay was run. The assay was immunoSEQ multiplex PCR, and TCRdb's table has in-frame clones only and misses some. The table shows about 980,000 clones, with 70% to 85% occurring only once. The J segment lost 2 bases and the V segment lost 5 bases, leaving 6 bases of the junction unmatched. Germline V gives CDR1 SGHTA, CDR2 FQGNSA. The CDR3 contains 15 residues. Input material: memory CD4+ T cells sorted from blood. As to subset: CD45RA-negative fraction. The J gene is TRBJ2-7, the V gene TRBV7-2; 10 bases are shared with TRBD1. The sequence was collected from a man in his late teens or twenties in good health. This chain's CDR3 is CASSLFGQGAYEQYF. CDR3 DNA: TGTGCCAGCAGCCTTTTTGGACAGGGGGCCTACGAGCAGTACTTC.